This TCR beta chain was retrieved from a study of identical twins. V was clipped by 0 bases and J by 1 base; unmatched bases: 10. This CDR3 is built from 18 residues. Study conclusions and caveats: Low generation-probability sequences were in excess among twin-shared out-of-frame alpha sequences.

TCRdb called the 5' RACE reads again in MiXCR, with one record for every CDR3 protein. There are roughly 540,000 distinct CDR3 sequences in the sample; 22% occur only once, and around 0.9% lies in the top ten. In regard to this clonotype: As yet, its antigen is unknown.

The sample also formed part of further work on T cells expressing NK-cell markers. From that report: TCR beta repertoires came from sorted CD3+CD56+NKG2C+, CD3+CD56+NKG2C- and CD3+CD56-NKG2C+ T cells. With respect to HCMV, most of the eight sequenced donors were seropositive, and one was seronegative. The authors restricted sorting to alpha-beta TCR T cells with an anti-gamma-delta TCR antibody in several experiments.

This sequence originates from a young woman in good health. Sequenced material: CD4+ T cells sorted from blood. The chain links TRBV12-3 or TRBV12-4 to TRBJ2-7, with 9 bases aligning to TRBD1. CDR3 nucleotide sequence: TGTGCCAGCAGTTTAGCGCATAGGACAGGGGACAGGTCCTACGAGCAGTACTTC. Protein product: CASSLAHRTGDRSYEQYF.